A selection of T cell receptor beta chains follows, all from one sample in a study of identical twins. One entry per CDR3 protein results from TCRdb running MiXCR on the 5' RACE reads. The table has around 1.7 million distinct CDR3 sequences, more than 30% seen once. The specimen sequenced was cord blood. All receptors come from a newborn girl in good health. CDR3s include the opening cysteine and the closing phenylalanine or tryptophan. D genes are given only for firm matches. Only part of the rows carry a size: once, few, many, or a class if the clone is expanded.

d_gene,j_gene,abundance,v_gene,CDR3aa,CDR3nt
NA,TRBJ2-5,NA,TRBV27,CASSSVEKTQYF,TGTGCCAGCAGTTCCGTGGAGAAAACCCAGTACTTC
NA,TRBJ2-7,many,TRBV28,CASSPPGYEQYF,TGCGCCAGCAGCCCGCCAGGGTACGAGCAGTACTTC
NA,TRBJ2-1,NA,TRBV7-2,CASSLGWMSREQFF,TGTGCCAGCAGCTTAGGGTGGATGTCGCGTGAGCAGTTCTTC
NA,TRBJ2-1,NA,TRBV4-2,CASSLRSGTNSYNEQFF,TGTGCCAGCAGCCTCAGGTCTGGCACCAACTCCTACAATGAGCAGTTCTTC
NA,TRBJ1-4,few,TRBV6-5,CASSRNRRAHEEKLFF,TGTGCCAGCAGCAGAAACCGACGGGCCCATGAGGAAAAACTGTTTTTT
TRBD1,TRBJ2-4,NA,TRBV12-3/TRBV12-4,CASSLANRGYERYF,TGTGCCAGCAGTTTAGCGAACAGGGGGTACGAGCGGTACTTC
NA,TRBJ2-2,NA,TRBV21-1,CASTWTGDTGELFF,TGTGCCAGCACCTGGACTGGGGACACCGGGGAGCTGTTTTTT
TRBD2,TRBJ2-1,NA,TRBV4-2,CASSREPSGDYNEQFF,TGTGCCAGCAGCCGAGAGCCTAGCGGGGACTACAATGAGCAGTTCTTC
TRBD2,TRBJ2-3,once,TRBV6-5,CASSYRPSGRTDTQYF,TGTGCCAGCAGTTATCGTCCTAGCGGGAGGACAGATACGCAGTATTTT
TRBD1,TRBJ2-4,NA,TRBV15,CATSTRDRGRDIQYF,TGTGCCACCAGCACTAGGGACAGGGGGCGGGACATTCAGTACTTC
NA,TRBJ1-6,NA,TRBV20-1,CSARGGGAADSPLHF,TGCAGTGCTAGAGGAGGGGGGGCGGCTGATTCACCCCTCCACTTT
NA,TRBJ2-1,few,TRBV15,CATSRENEQFF,TGTGCCACCAGCAGAGAGAATGAGCAGTTCTTC
TRBD2,TRBJ2-3,NA,TRBV4-2,CASSHMGLAGGLRTDTQYF,TGTGCCAGCAGCCATATGGGACTAGCGGGGGGGCTTCGAACAGATACGCAGTATTTT
TRBD1,TRBJ1-1,NA,TRBV6-5,CASTQVMTGTTEAFF,TGTGCCAGCACCCAGGTTATGACAGGGACCACTGAAGCTTTCTTT
NA,TRBJ1-1,NA,TRBV14,CASSHTIANTEAFF,TGTGCCAGCAGCCACACTATTGCGAACACTGAAGCTTTCTTT
TRBD1,TRBJ2-5,NA,TRBV5-6,CASSWFLTGKNAETQYF,TGTGCCAGCAGCTGGTTTCTGACAGGGAAAAACGCGGAGACCCAGTACTTC
NA,TRBJ2-7,many,TRBV29-1,CSVEDLRGDTYEQYF,TGCAGCGTTGAAGATCTCCGAGGGGACACGTACGAGCAGTACTTC
TRBD1,TRBJ1-5,NA,TRBV29-1,CSVQQGTGSNQPQHF,TGCAGCGTCCAACAAGGGACAGGGAGCAATCAGCCCCAGCATTTT
TRBD1,TRBJ1-1,NA,TRBV5-1,CASSLVYRGGTEAFF,TGCGCCAGCAGCTTGGTTTACAGGGGTGGAACTGAAGCTTTCTTT
NA,TRBJ2-7,NA,TRBV7-9,CASSRSPVSYEQYF,TGTGCCAGCAGCCGAAGTCCGGTTTCGTACGAGCAGTACTTC
TRBD2,TRBJ2-5,NA,TRBV7-7,CASSVAGRKETQYF,TGTGCCAGCAGTGTAGCGGGAAGGAAAGAGACCCAGTACTTC
TRBD1,TRBJ2-3,NA,TRBV10-1,CASSDPQGTADTQYF,TGCGCCAGCAGTGATCCACAGGGGACAGCAGATACGCAGTATTTT
NA,TRBJ2-3,few,TRBV6-5,CASRDLGGRKYF,TGTGCCAGCAGAGATCTAGGTGGGAGGAAGTATTTT
NA,TRBJ1-1,NA,TRBV7-2,CASSWVGGRSARTEAFF,TGTGCCAGCAGCTGGGTGGGGGGGCGATCTGCTCGCACTGAAGCTTTCTTT
NA,TRBJ1-1,few,TRBV2,CASSLTGQRGALNTEAFF,TGTGCCAGCAGCCTTACCGGGCAAAGAGGGGCTTTGAACACTGAAGCTTTCTTT
TRBD1,TRBJ2-1,few,TRBV24-1,CATSDFRDRGQFF,TGTGCCACCAGTGATTTTAGGGACAGGGGGCAGTTCTTC
NA,TRBJ2-3,NA,TRBV9,CASSVWGSPGGTDTQYF,TGTGCCAGCAGCGTCTGGGGTAGCCCCGGGGGCACAGATACGCAGTATTTT
NA,TRBJ2-1,NA,TRBV6-5,CASSYAVGDNEQFF,TGTGCCAGCAGTTATGCGGTAGGAGACAATGAGCAGTTCTTC
TRBD2,TRBJ2-1,few,TRBV15,CATSWTSGRGNEQFF,TGTGCCACCAGCTGGACTAGCGGGAGAGGGAATGAGCAGTTCTTC
TRBD1,TRBJ1-4,NA,TRBV18,CASSPRTGNVANEKLFF,TGTGCCAGCTCACCACGGACAGGGAATGTAGCTAATGAAAAACTGTTTTTT
NA,TRBJ2-1,few,TRBV14,CASSPIRGPSYNEQFF,TGTGCCAGCAGCCCCATCCGGGGGCCTTCCTACAATGAGCAGTTCTTC
TRBD2,TRBJ2-7,NA,TRBV6-2/TRBV6-3,CASHTSGGLNEQYF,TGTGCCAGTCATACTAGCGGGGGACTCAATGAGCAGTACTTC
NA,TRBJ1-5,NA,TRBV6-6,CASRRPGGENQPQHF,TGTGCCAGCAGACGCCCGGGGGGCGAGAATCAGCCCCAGCATTTT
TRBD1,TRBJ2-1,many,TRBV20-1,CSARTGSYNEQFF,TGCAGCGCAAGGACAGGGTCCTACAATGAGCAGTTCTTC
TRBD1,TRBJ1-5,NA,TRBV28,CASSTTGGRQPQHF,TGTGCCAGCAGTACAACAGGGGGCAGACAGCCCCAGCATTTT
TRBD2,TRBJ2-7,few,TRBV20-1,CSASEASGNHEQYF,TGCAGTGCTAGTGAGGCTAGCGGGAACCACGAGCAGTACTTC
NA,TRBJ2-5,NA,TRBV3-1,CASSGPGRIQETQYF,TGTGCCAGCAGCGGACCGGGACGTATCCAAGAGACCCAGTACTTC
NA,TRBJ2-3,NA,TRBV4-2,CASSQEGYVASTDTQYF,TGTGCCAGCAGCCAAGAAGGCTACGTCGCTAGCACAGATACGCAGTATTTT
TRBD2,TRBJ2-7,NA,TRBV2,CASSDPAGASYEQYF,TGTGCCAGCAGTGATCCAGCGGGGGCCTCCTACGAGCAGTACTTC
TRBD2,TRBJ2-3,few,TRBV15,CATSRGVLAGGSDTQYF,TGTGCCACCAGCAGAGGGGTACTAGCGGGAGGGTCAGATACGCAGTATTTT
NA,TRBJ2-1,few,TRBV4-1,CASSQAHPPTYNEQFF,TGCGCCAGCAGCCAAGCCCATCCCCCGACCTACAATGAGCAGTTCTTC
NA,TRBJ2-2,NA,TRBV12-3/TRBV12-4,CASSTPAGGRTGELFF,TGTGCCAGCAGTACCCCGGCTGGGGGACGTACCGGGGAGCTGTTTTTT
TRBD1,TRBJ2-2,few,TRBV29-1,CSVEVRDRGNTGELFF,TGCAGCGTTGAAGTCCGGGACAGGGGGAACACCGGGGAGCTGTTTTTT
NA,TRBJ2-1,few,TRBV28,CASSPGWGYNEQFF,TGTGCCAGCAGTCCAGGGTGGGGGTACAATGAGCAGTTCTTC
TRBD2,TRBJ2-1,NA,TRBV6-1,CASSVRTSGIGGSVYNEQFF,TGTGCCAGCAGTGTTCGGACTAGCGGGATAGGGGGTTCTGTCTACAATGAGCAGTTCTTC
NA,TRBJ2-7,once,TRBV12-3/TRBV12-4,CASSLAWDGLYNEQYF,TGTGCCAGCAGTTTAGCGTGGGACGGACTATACAATGAGCAGTACTTC
NA,TRBJ2-4,many,TRBV12-3/TRBV12-4,CASSFSADIQYF,TGTGCCAGCAGTTTCTCGGCGGACATTCAGTACTTC
NA,TRBJ2-3,many,TRBV27,CASRDGYRTDTQYF,TGTGCCAGCAGGGACGGCTATCGCACAGATACGCAGTATTTT
NA,TRBJ1-2,few,TRBV28,CASSGWGYGYTF,TGTGCCAGCAGCGGGTGGGGCTATGGCTACACCTTC
NA,TRBJ1-4,few,TRBV28,CASSFYGGDEKLFF,TGTGCCAGCAGTTTTTACGGGGGGGATGAAAAACTGTTTTTT
TRBD1,TRBJ1-3,NA,TRBV29-1,CSVQTGAGNTIYF,TGCAGCGTTCAAACAGGGGCTGGAAACACCATATATTTT
NA,TRBJ2-7,few,TRBV3-1,CASSQGDRQFSLSYEQYF,TGTGCCAGCAGCCAAGGGGATCGACAGTTCAGCCTCTCCTACGAGCAGTACTTC
NA,TRBJ2-3,NA,TRBV28,CASSLLLVFTDTQYF,TGTGCCAGCAGTTTACTGCTAGTGTTCACAGATACGCAGTATTTT
NA,TRBJ1-4,NA,TRBV24-1,CATSQGTNEKLFF,TGTGCCACCAGTCAGGGGACTAATGAAAAACTGTTTTTT